The 26 T cell receptor beta chains below were found in one sample sequenced in a study of cytomegalovirus exposure and HLA in healthy donors. 13 Jbeta primers and 60 Vbeta primers were used for the PCR. The repertoire was sequenced with immunoSEQ multiplex PCR; TCRdb's copy has only in-frame clones and lacks some. This table holds about 130,000 clones, roughly two thirds found once. Source material: PBMCs. The source is a man aged 25 to 40 in good health and CMV-seropositive.

The chain couples TRBV19 to TRBJ2-2; D possibly corresponds to TRBD1 (6 bases). This CDR3 is 14 amino acids long. CDR1 is LNHDA and CDR2 is SQIVND in the germline V gene (reference sequence). Trimming removed 3 bases at V and 7 bases at J, with 12 bases between. Here the CDR3 DNA reads TGTGCCAGTAGTATTCGCAGGGGTATCGGGGAGCTGTTTTTT. It encodes CASSIRRGIGELFF.

V is TRBV18 and J is TRBJ2-1, with 15 bases that match TRBD2. The V gene's germline CDR1 is KGHSH and CDR2 LQKENI. CDR3 size: 17 residues. V lost 2 bases, J lost 7 bases, and 6 bases stayed unmatched. This CDR3 is CASSPNLGLAGGNEQFF. CDR3 nucleotide sequence: TGTGCCAGCTCACCAAACCTCGGACTAGCGGGAGGGAATGAGCAGTTCTTC.

V and J are TRBV11-1 and TRBJ1-4; no reliable D call. The CDR3 consists of 14 residues. In germline, CDR1 is SGHAT, CDR2 FQDESV (reference sequence). Trimming shortened V by 4 bases and J by 7 bases, and 13 bases separated the two germline ends. The CDR3 here is CASSSVTDGEKLFF. CDR3 nucleotides: TGTGCCAGCAGCTCAGTAACAGACGGTGAAAAACTGTTTTTT.

The chain combines TRBV28 with TRBJ2-5; TRBD2 matches 13 bases. Germline V gene data show CDR1 as MDHEN and CDR2 as SYDVKM. This CDR3 has 19 residues. The V segment lost 0 bases and the J segment 3 bases; nucleotides outside the gene matches: 10. Written as DNA, the CDR3 is TGTGCCAGCAGTTTATGGACAGGGACTAGCGGGATTTATGAAGAGACCCAGTACTTC. It specifies CASSLWTGTSGIYEETQYF.

The chain recombines TRBV5-1 with TRBJ1-6, with D possibly TRBD1 on 5 matching bases. Germline V gene lookup returns CDR1 SGHRS and CDR2 YFSETQ. V was trimmed by 9 bases and J by 6 bases, leaving 19 bases between them. The CDR3 covers 15 residues. The CDR3 sequence: CATSYGGTGNSPLHF. For the CDR3, the DNA is TGCGCCACCAGTTATGGCGGGACCGGTAATTCACCCCTCCACTTT.

V usage is TRBV27 and J usage is TRBJ1-2; the D gene is possibly TRBD1 (5 bases). Between the trimmed V and J ends, which lost 2 bases and 8 bases, there was a span of 12 bases. The CDR3 is made up of 13 amino acids. The germline V gene has CDR1 MNHEY and CDR2 SMNVEV (reference sequence). The CDR3: CASSLRAGGGYTF. CDR3 nucleotides: TGTGCCAGCAGTTTACGAGCGGGGGGAGGCTACACCTTC.

V usage is TRBV2 and J usage is TRBJ2-7; the match to TRBD1 covers 12 bases. Germline CDR1 SNHLY, CDR2 FYNNEI. The CDR3 sequence is 15 residues long. J gave up 3 bases and V 4 bases, and 4 bases lay outside the gene matches. The CDR3 loop is CASSGDRGHGYEQYF. CDR3 coding DNA: TGTGCCAGCAGTGGGGACAGGGGGCATGGCTACGAGCAGTACTTC.

This chain uses TRBV4-2 with TRBJ2-7; TRBD2 matches 10 bases. The CDR3 extends over 17 amino acids. Germline assignment: CDR1 LGHNA and CDR2 YNFKEQ. After removal of 0 bases from V and 6 bases from J, the junction contained 11 bases not matched to a gene. DNA for the CDR3: TGTGCCAGCAGCCAAGATCCCGCTAAGCGGGAGGGCCCCGAGCAGTACTTC. This codes for CASSQDPAKREGPEQYF.

The J gene is TRBJ2-1, the V gene TRBV11-3; 8 nucleotides align to TRBD1. Germline loops: CDR1 SGHNT, CDR2 YENEEA. With V trimmed by 5 bases and J by 9 bases, 6 bases remained unmatched. This CDR3 is built from 13 residues. This CDR3 reads CASSQDRGLEQFF. The CDR3 bases are TGTGCCAGCAGCCAAGACAGGGGCCTTGAGCAGTTCTTC.

This sequence joins TRBV28 and TRBJ2-1, with TRBD2 as a possible D gene (7 bases). V was cut by 2 bases and J by 7 bases, with 12 bases left in between. This CDR3 is 14 amino acids long. The germline V gene encodes CDR1 MDHEN and CDR2 SYDVKM. The CDR3 sequence: CASSLGGRGNEQFF. In DNA form, the CDR3 reads TGTGCCAGCAGTTTAGGAGGGAGGGGGAATGAGCAGTTCTTC. Full variable domain (missing parts from reference TRBV28 and TRBJ2-1): DVKVTQSSRYLVKRTGEKVFLECVQDMDHENMFWYRQDPGLGLRLIYFSYDVKMKEKGDIPEGYSVSREKKERFSLILESASTNQTSMYLCASSLGGRGNEQFFGPGTRLTVL.

The chain uses TRBV5-1 and TRBJ1-2, with D unclear. Trimming cost V 1 base and J 4 bases, with 14 bases left between them. Germline CDR1 SGHRS, CDR2 YFSETQ. The CDR3 is 15 amino acids. DNA for the CDR3: TGCGCCAGCAGCTTGTCCGGACGGAGGATCTATGGCTACACCTTC. It yields the protein CASSLSGRRIYGYTF.

CDR3 in amino acids: CASSSQGGQYYGYTF. The CDR3 DNA sequence: TGCGCCAGCAGCTCCCAAGGAGGTCAGTACTATGGCTACACCTTC. This rearrangement joins TRBV5-1 to TRBJ1-2; D gene ambiguous. This CDR3 comprises 15 residues. The ends were cut back, 3 bases at V and 3 bases at J, with 15 bases in the middle. Germline-derived CDR1 and CDR2 are SGHRS and YFSETQ.

In this sample, this clone turned up once. This chain uses TRBV19 with TRBJ2-2, with 12 bases aligning to TRBD1. Trimming at V came to 7 bases and at J to 6 bases, leaving 3 bases not matched to a gene. There are 14 residues in the CDR3. Germline assignment: CDR1 LNHDA and CDR2 SQIVND (reference sequence). The CDR3 nucleotides read TGTGCCAGTAAGGGACAGGGGGCCCCCGGGGAGCTGTTTTTT. Amino acids: CASKGQGAPGELFF.

This clone has more than one count but fewer than ten. V usage is TRBV5-1 and J usage is TRBJ1-6, with D uncertain. The germline CDR1 and CDR2 sequences are SGHRS and YFSETQ. Trimming stripped 0 bases from V and 14 bases from J, with 18 bases between. The CDR3 has 15 amino acids. The CDR3 spells CASSLESWSLEALHF. In nucleotides, the CDR3 is TGCGCCAGCAGCTTGGAGAGCTGGTCTCTGGAGGCCCTCCACTTT.

This clone was seen once. The chain employs TRBV4-1 and TRBJ2-1, with D perhaps TRBD1 (6 bases). Trimming removed 2 bases at V and 1 base at J, with 9 bases between. The CDR3 totals 15 residues. Germline CDR1 reads MGHRA; CDR2 reads YSYEKL. CDR3 loop: CASSQTGSSYNEQFF. The CDR3 DNA reads as TGCGCCAGCAGCCAAACAGGGTCGTCCTACAATGAGCAGTTCTTC.

The V and J genes are TRBV5-1 and TRBJ2-2; D might be TRBD2 (6 bases). Trimming took off 3 bases at V and 5 bases at J, with 8 bases between the two ends. The CDR3 covers 13 residues. Germline lookup yields CDR1 SGHRS and CDR2 YFSETQ. CDR3 protein: CASSWGGTGELFF. In nucleotides, the CDR3 is TGCGCCAGCAGCTGGGGAGGTACCGGGGAGCTGTTTTTT.

The chain carries TRBV4-3 and TRBJ2-7; D possibly corresponds to TRBD1 (5 bases). The germline V and J ends were trimmed by 5 bases and 2 bases, with 10 bases remaining between them. CDR3 length: 13 residues. Germline V gene lookup returns CDR1 LGHNA and CDR2 YSLEER. The CDR3 sequence is CASSASGPYEQYF. DNA for the CDR3: TGCGCCAGCAGCGCGTCAGGGCCCTACGAGCAGTACTTC.

The rearrangement joins TRBV9 to TRBJ2-1; TRBD1 might be the D (5 bases). The germline V and J ends were trimmed by 0 bases and 1 base, with 11 bases remaining between them. The CDR3 has 16 residues. CDR1 is SGDLS, CDR2 YYNGEE, per germline. CDR3 amino acids: CASSVAAGRSYNEQFF. CDR3 nucleotide sequence: TGTGCCAGCAGCGTAGCAGCAGGGCGGTCCTACAATGAGCAGTTCTTC. The entire variable domain, with the rest obtained from reference TRBV9 and TRBJ2-1, is as follows: DSGVTQTPKHLITATGQRVTLRCSPRSGDLSVYWYQQSLDQGLQFLIQYYNGEERAKGNILERFSAQQFPDLHSELNLSSLELGDSALYFCASSVAAGRSYNEQFFGPGTRLTVL.

The rearrangement links TRBV11-2 to TRBJ2-3; no clear D gene. The V end lost 5 bases, the J end lost 1 base, and 25 bases lay between the germline ends. The germline V gene has CDR1 SGHAT and CDR2 FQNNGV. This CDR3 has 19 amino acids. CDR3: CASSPRPTRLPMGTDTQYF. The CDR3 coding sequence is TGTGCCAGCAGCCCACGGCCAACGCGGTTACCCATGGGCACAGATACGCAGTATTTT.

The chain links TRBV5-1 to TRBJ2-6; maybe TRBD2 (5 bases). V lost 4 bases and J lost 0, with 8 bases in between. Germline V gene sequence: CDR1 SGHRS, CDR2 YFSETQ. The CDR3 sequence is 15 residues long. The CDR3 coding sequence is TGCGCCAGCAGCGCGGGCTTCTCTGGGGCCAACGTCCTGACTTTC. Translated, it gives CASSAGFSGANVLTF. The full variable domain, completed using reference TRBV5-1 and TRBJ2-6, is KAGVTQTPRYLIKTRGQQVTLSCSPISGHRSVSWYQQTPGQGLQFLFEYFSETQRNKGNFPGRFSGRQFSNSRSEMNVSTLELGDSALYLCASSAGFSGANVLTFGAGSRLTVL.

This clone was detected once. The rearrangement uses TRBV7-2 and TRBJ2-5; a weak D match, TRBD1 (5 bases). Germline V lookup: CDR1 SGHTA, CDR2 FQGNSA. Deletions cut 5 bases from V and 5 bases from J, with 21 bases between. The CDR3 covers 16 residues. The CDR3 region has the DNA TGTGCCAGCAGCATCGCTGGGGCGCTCTCAGGGGAGACCCAGTACTTC. It yields the protein CASSIAGALSGETQYF. Drawing the rest from reference TRBV7-2 and TRBJ2-5, the complete variable domain is GAGVSQSPSNKVTEKGKDVELRCDPISGHTALYWYRQSLGQGLEFLIYFQGNSAPDKSGLPSDRFSAERTGGSVSTLTIQRTQQEDSAVYLCASSIAGALSGETQYFGPGTRLLVL.

This sequence joins TRBV5-1 and TRBJ2-3; 7 bases line up with TRBD2. J was trimmed by 2 bases and V by 7 bases; bases with no gene match: 1. The CDR3 covers 12 residues. The germline V gene encodes CDR1 SGHRS and CDR2 YFSETQ. CDR3 bases: TGCGCCAGCGGACTAGACACAGATACGCAGTATTTT. Translating gives CASGLDTDTQYF.

The chain links TRBV4-1 to TRBJ2-3, with 8 bases identical to TRBD2. CDR1 is MGHRA and CDR2 is YSYEKL in the germline V gene. The CDR3 length is 16 residues. J gave up 1 base and V 4 bases, and 7 bases lay outside the gene matches. The CDR3 nucleotides are TGCGCCAGCAGCCTGGAAGCGGGAGATGGCACAGATACGCAGTATTTT. Its translation: CASSLEAGDGTDTQYF.

The rearrangement uses TRBV7-3 and TRBJ2-1, with D possibly TRBD2 on 5 matching bases. Germline CDR1 and CDR2: SGHTA and FQGTGA. The ends were cut back, 1 base at V and 9 bases at J, with 13 bases in the middle. The CDR3 spans 14 residues. CDR3 sequence (DNA): TGTGCCAGCAGCTTAATGGTGGGAGAGGGTGAGCAGTTCTTC. This gives the protein CASSLMVGEGEQFF.

The chain is built from TRBV5-1 and TRBJ2-5, with a tentative D call TRBD2 (5 bases). The CDR3 is made up of 13 amino acids. The germline CDR1 and CDR2 sequences are SGHRS and YFSETQ. Trimming cost V 3 bases and J 5 bases, with 11 bases left between them. For the CDR3, the DNA is TGCGCCAGCAGCTCCGGCAGAGGGGAGACCCAGTACTTC. This codes for CASSSGRGETQYF.

The gene calls are TRBV5-1 and TRBJ2-1; D ambiguous. The CDR3 is 13 amino acids. Per germline, CDR1 SGHRS and CDR2 YFSETQ. Trimming took off 0 bases at V and 10 bases at J, with 11 bases between the two ends. CDR3 amino acids: CASSLVLSVEQFF. The CDR3, as DNA: TGCGCCAGCAGCTTGGTTCTCTCGGTCGAGCAGTTCTTC.